This T cell receptor (beta chain) comes out of a study of T cells in Graves' hyperthyroidism and ophthalmopathy. The study's findings and limits: Stable hyperthyroidism was told apart from ophthalmopathy by a model built on 13 V-J features.

The study enrolled patients aged 18 to 65 with newly diagnosed hyperthyroidism of under 2 months' duration. The germline gives CDR1 SGHTA, CDR2 FQGNSA. This CDR3 is 11 amino acids long. Trimming took 5 bases from V and 6 from J, leaving 8 bases between them. The investigators amplified TCR beta CDR3 regions from RNA transcripts. The primer set for the first-round RT-PCR of the TCR CDR3 was HTBI. TCRdb reprocessed the multiplex PCR reads with MiXCR, giving one entry per CDR3 protein. The table has around 400,000 distinct CDR3 sequences, about 12% seen once. As concerns this clonotype: What it binds is unknown. This clone may be a read error of a much larger clone one base away.

This clonotype originated in a woman between 18 and 29 years old with Graves' hyperthyroidism. Sequences were obtained from blood. The chain has TRBV7-2 and TRBJ2-7; a weak D match, TRBD1 (5 bases). CDR3 coding DNA: TGTGCCAGCAGCACAGGCTTCGAGCAGTACTTC. Its protein is CASSTGFEQYF.